The 32 T cell receptor beta chains presented below share a single source sample, sequenced in a study of CD4 and CD8 cells across lung adenocarcinoma regions. A single record per CDR3 protein comes from TCRdb applying MiXCR to the PCR reads. The repertoire consists of around 20,000 distinct CDR3 sequences, with around 50% occurring once and the leading ten covering 24%. The sequenced sample consisted of CD8+ T cells from the center of a lung tumor. These receptors were collected from a female donor with lung adenocarcinoma. The CD4 and CD8 labels of this study may be unreliable.

In regard to this clonotype: A much larger clone sits a single nucleotide away, making a read error possible. The chain has TRBV7-2 and TRBJ2-4; a weak D match, TRBD2 (6 bases). V dropped 6 bases and J dropped 13 bases, with 13 bases sitting between them. Germline CDR1 SGHTA, CDR2 FQGNSA. CDR3 length: 11 residues. The CDR3 sequence: CASRDYNEQYF. DNA of the CDR3: TGTGCCAGCAGGGACTACAATGAGCAGTACTTC.

This clonotype is judged medium-sized. The chain joins TRBV6-6 to TRBJ1-3; TRBD1 agrees at 9 bases. Germline CDR1 is MNHNY and CDR2 is SVGAGI (reference sequence). This CDR3 comprises 18 residues. The V gene end was trimmed by 6 bases and the J gene end by 3 bases; junction bases not matched to a gene: 15. The DNA for the CDR3 is TGTGCCAGCAGCTATACAGAAAACAGGGGGCAAGGTGGAAACACCATATATTTT. Its translation: CASSYTENRGQGGNTIYF.

The chain employs TRBV3-1 and TRBJ2-4; D unresolved. This CDR3 region has 17 residues. Trimming took off 5 bases at V and 0 bases at J, with 17 bases between the two ends. Germline CDR1 LGHDT, CDR2 YNNKEL (reference sequence). The CDR3 DNA is TGTGCCAGCAGCGCCCGTGCGGCCGTTTTAGCCAAAAACATTCAGTACTTC. Its translation: CASSARAAVLAKNIQYF.

The sample holds a few counts of this clonotype. The chain employs TRBV5-6 and TRBJ1-2, with TRBD1 identical over 7 bases. Germline V lookup: CDR1 SGHDT, CDR2 YYEEEE. This CDR3 spans 14 amino acids. V gave up 5 bases and J gave up 7 bases; unmatched junction bases: 11. The CDR3 loop reads CASSLDREQFGYTF. CDR3 nucleotide sequence: TGTGCCAGCAGTCTCGACAGGGAGCAGTTTGGCTACACCTTC.

The genes are TRBV6-1 and TRBJ2-3; tentative D call: TRBD2 (5 bases). Trimming cost V 6 bases and J 1 base, with 11 bases left between them. The V gene's germline CDR1 is MNHNS and CDR2 SASEGT. CDR3 size: 14 residues. The chain's CDR3 is CASRLGLGTDTQYF. Written as DNA, the CDR3 is TGTGCCAGCAGACTAGGACTCGGCACAGATACGCAGTATTTT.

This sequence joins TRBV20-1 and TRBJ2-5; 9 bases map to TRBD2. V shed 6 bases and J 11 bases; nucleotides not matched to a gene: 19. Germline V gives CDR1 DFQATT, CDR2 SNEGSKA (reference sequence). This CDR3 is built from 15 residues. CDR3 nucleotide sequence: TGCAGTGCGGGAGCGGGGGGCGGGGACACAGATACGCAGTACTTC. The encoded protein is CSAGAGGGDTDTQYF.

This CDR3 reads CASSRLGGIYNEQFF. The DNA of the CDR3 is TGTGCCAGCAGCAGACTCGGGGGGATTTACAATGAGCAGTTCTTC. The chain combines TRBV6-1 with TRBJ2-1, with TRBD2 matching over 7 bases. V lost 6 bases, J lost 4 bases, and 9 bases stayed unmatched. The germline V gene encodes CDR1 MNHNS and CDR2 SASEGT. The CDR3 covers 15 residues.

The chain combines TRBV6-1 with TRBJ2-5; possible D gene TRBD2, 7 bases. V was clipped by 7 bases and J by 5 bases, with 14 bases between them. The CDR3 is 13 residues long. Germline CDR1 is MNHNS and CDR2 is SASEGT. The CDR3 reads CASNKRGGETQYF. For the CDR3, the DNA is TGTGCCAGCAACAAAAGGGGGGGGGAGACCCAGTACTTC.

In its sample, this clonotype was seen once. The J gene is TRBJ2-1, the V gene TRBV11-3, with a tentative D call TRBD2 (5 bases). Germline-derived CDR1 and CDR2 are SGHNT and YENEEA. Trimming left V 2 bases short and J 1 base short, with 12 bases between. CDR3 length: 16 residues. In DNA, the CDR3 is TGTGCCAGCAGCTTAATCCGGGGATGGTCCTACAATGAGCAGTTCTTC. This codes for CASSLIRGWSYNEQFF.

The rearrangement uses TRBV27 and TRBJ2-1; D is possibly TRBD2 (6 bases). The length of the CDR3 is 12 residues. Germline V gene sequence: CDR1 MNHEY, CDR2 SMNVEV (reference sequence). The germline V and J ends were trimmed by 10 bases and 5 bases, with 12 bases remaining between them. Here the CDR3 DNA reads TGTGCCACCTCGGGACTGAACAATGAGCAGTTCTTC. Encoded protein: CATSGLNNEQFF.

This clonotype was picked up many times. The chain has TRBV6-2 or TRBV6-3 and TRBJ2-7; D gene ambiguous. This CDR3 spans 14 amino acids. Trimming removed 8 bases from V and 0 bases from J, with 14 bases in between. The germline V gene has CDR1 MNHEY and CDR2 SVGEGT. Written as DNA, the CDR3 is TGTGCCAGCGGAAGACTGAACCCCTCCTACGAGCAGTACTTC. Its protein is CASGRLNPSYEQYF.

This clonotype was detected a few times. The chain has TRBV20-1 and TRBJ2-5; D unclear. Trimming took off 5 bases at V and 5 bases at J, with 21 bases between the two ends. Germline V CDR1 and CDR2: DFQATT, SNEGSKA (reference sequence). This CDR3 region has 15 residues. The CDR3 reads CSAPNPGPLEETQYF. The CDR3 DNA reads as TGCAGTGCTCCGAACCCCGGACCTTTGGAGGAGACCCAGTACTTC.

There are many counts of this clonotype. This clone may be a read error of a much larger clone one base away. J is TRBJ2-1 and V is TRBV10-2; TRBD2 is a possible D gene (6 bases). The J call may be wrong; the DNA end is better matched by TRBJ2-7. CDR3 length: 17 residues. Germline CDR1 reads WSHSY; CDR2 reads SAAADI. CDR3 protein: CASSGVGGSVSGYEQYF. CDR3 in DNA: TGCGCCAGCAGTGGGGTGGGGGGTAGCGTGAGTGGATACGAGCAGTACTTC.

The count of this clonotype is one. This chain uses TRBV27 with TRBJ1-1; 7 bases align to TRBD1. J lost 4 bases, V lost 5 bases, and 4 bases had no gene match. This CDR3 spans 13 amino acids. The germline gives CDR1 MNHEY, CDR2 SMNVEV (reference sequence). In nucleotides, the CDR3 is TGTGCCAGCAGTACACAGGGGCGCACTGAAGCTTTCTTT. Residues: CASSTQGRTEAFF.

The chain combines TRBV24-1 with TRBJ2-3; 7 bases map to TRBD1. Germline V gives CDR1 KGHDR, CDR2 SFDVKD. The CDR3 covers 15 residues. The J segment lost 1 base and the V segment lost 3 bases, leaving 3 bases of the junction unmatched. CDR3 DNA: TGTGCCACCAGTGATCCCGGGACAGGCACAGATACGCAGTATTTT. Translated, it gives CATSDPGTGTDTQYF.

This clonotype appeared once. J is TRBJ2-4 and V is TRBV27; D gene uncertain. The ends were cut back, 6 bases at V and 10 bases at J, with 16 bases in the middle. This CDR3 spans 13 amino acids. Per germline, CDR1 MNHEY and CDR2 SMNVEV (reference sequence). The CDR3 DNA sequence: TGTGCCAGCAGAGGGTTTGTACAAGAGATTCAGTACTTC. Translation: CASRGFVQEIQYF.

The rearrangement joins TRBV10-1 to TRBJ2-3; 8 bases fit TRBD1. With 5 bases clipped from V and 3 bases from J, the junction kept 7 bases outside the gene matches. This CDR3 spans 15 amino acids. In germline, CDR1 is WNHNN, CDR2 SYGVQD (reference sequence). In DNA form, the CDR3 reads TGCGCCAGCAGTATGCCGGGGACAGGTACAGATACGCAGTATTTT. It is translated as CASSMPGTGTDTQYF.

This clonotype has ten or more counts. This rearrangement joins TRBV6-4 to TRBJ2-7; 7 bases align to TRBD1. Trimming cost V 6 bases and J 3 bases; bases outside gene matches: 11. This CDR3 comprises 15 residues. Germline CDR1 reads MRHNA; CDR2 reads SNTAGT. CDR3 residues: CASRGQTGSYYEQYF. DNA of the CDR3: TGTGCCAGCAGGGGACAGACAGGGTCGTACTACGAGCAGTACTTC.

The chain uses TRBV10-1 and TRBJ2-3; D might be TRBD1 (5 bases). CDR1 WNHNN and CDR2 SYGVQD come from the germline V gene (reference sequence). This CDR3 is built from 16 residues. The ends were cut back, 0 bases at V and 3 bases at J, with 13 bases in the middle. As DNA, the CDR3 is TGCGCCAGCAGTGAGTCAAGGGGCTGGCGAACAGATACGCAGTATTTT. It codes for CASSESRGWRTDTQYF.

V usage is TRBV6-5 and J usage is TRBJ2-1; D not resolved. Gene TRBJ2-7 matches the end of the DNA better, so the J call may be wrong. This CDR3 spans 14 amino acids. Germline CDR1 and CDR2: MNHEY and SVGAGI. The CDR3 here is CASSYSKSGYEQYF. As DNA, the CDR3 is TGTGCCAGCAGTTACAGCAAGTCCGGCTACGAGCAGTACTTC.

The chain has TRBV5-6 and TRBJ2-1, with 8 bases aligning to TRBD2. The J call may be faulty, since TRBJ2-7 better matches the DNA end. Germline CDR1 and CDR2: SGHDT and YYEEEE. The CDR3 runs 15 residues. DNA for the CDR3: TGTGCCAGCAGCGTAAGGACACTCGGGGGGGAGACGCAGTACTTC. It specifies CASSVRTLGGETQYF.

In its sample, this clonotype was seen a few times. V and J are TRBV29-1 and TRBJ2-3; 9 positions agree with TRBD1. The CDR3 totals 13 residues. V was clipped by 3 bases and J by 6 bases; unmatched bases: 4. Germline CDR1 reads SQVTM; CDR2 reads ANQGSEA. The CDR3 here is CSVEGQGRDTQYF. The DNA for the CDR3 is TGCAGCGTTGAGGGACAGGGTCGGGATACGCAGTATTTT.

This chain connects TRBV7-3 to TRBJ1-1; a weak D match, TRBD1 (5 bases). The V gene lost 4 bases and the J gene lost 4 bases, with 13 bases spanning the gap. CDR3 size: 14 residues. In germline, CDR1 is SGHTA, CDR2 FQGTGA. The DNA of the CDR3 is TGTGCCAGCAGCTCATCAGGGTCTAGCACTGAAGCTTTCTTT. This translates into CASSSSGSSTEAFF.

J is TRBJ2-5 and V is TRBV10-2, with 8 bases fitting TRBD2. Germline V lookup: CDR1 WSHSY, CDR2 SAAADI. The CDR3 covers 15 residues. The CDR3 DNA reads as TGCGGCGGGGGGATCGGGGGACGGGACCCAGATACCCAGTACTTC. Translated: CGGGIGGRDPDTQYF.

This clonotype was picked up a small number of times. The chain links TRBV3-1 to TRBJ2-1; 13 positions agree with TRBD2. This CDR3 region has 15 residues. The V gene end was trimmed by 4 bases and the J gene end by 8 bases; junction bases not matched to a gene: 5. Germline CDR1 and CDR2: LGHDT and YNNKEL (reference sequence). The CDR3 bases are TGTGCCAGCAGCCCCGGACTAGCGGGAGCATATGAGCAGTTCTTC. This sequence encodes CASSPGLAGAYEQFF.

As to this clonotype: The germline gene is not matched at one end of the junction; a read error may be the cause. The chain couples TRBV27 to TRBJ2-3; D may be TRBD1 (6 bases). From germline, CDR1 is MNHEY and CDR2 SMNVEV (reference sequence). The CDR3 runs to 15 residues. CDR3 nucleotide sequence: TGTGCCAGCATTCAGGGGAGCAGGGATGAAGATACGCAGTATTTC. It codes for CASIQGSRDEDTQYF.

The rearrangement joins TRBV27 to TRBJ2-5, with unresolved D. This CDR3 is built from 12 residues. The V gene's germline CDR1 is MNHEY and CDR2 SMNVEV (reference sequence). Trimming took off 4 bases at V and 5 bases at J, with 8 bases between the two ends. DNA of the CDR3: TGTGCCAGCAGTTCCGATGGGGAGACCCAGTACTTC. Its protein product is CASSSDGETQYF.

This sequence joins TRBV12-3 or TRBV12-4 and TRBJ2-5, with 9 nucleotides matching TRBD1. This CDR3 spans 13 amino acids. V lost 4 bases, J lost 5 bases, and 2 bases stayed unmatched. This CDR3 is CASSWTGDETQYF. Written as DNA, the CDR3 is TGTGCCAGCAGTTGGACAGGGGACGAGACCCAGTACTTC.

V gene TRBV27 combines with J gene TRBJ2-5; maybe TRBD1 (6 bases). The DNA matches TRBJ2-7 better at its end, which makes the J call doubtful. CDR3 size: 14 residues. The V gene's germline CDR1 is MNHEY and CDR2 SMNVEV (reference sequence). The DNA for the CDR3 is TGTGCCAGCAGTTTAGGCAGGGGTTTCTACGAGCAGTACTTC. As protein: CASSLGRGFYEQYF.

CDR3 sequence: CARCPKDIQYF. CDR3 bases: TGTGCCAGGTGTCCCAAAGATATTCAGTACTTC. The chain has TRBV27 and TRBJ2-4; D gene unclear. CDR3 length: 11 amino acids. V was trimmed by 9 bases and J by 10 bases, leaving 13 bases between them. Germline-derived CDR1 and CDR2 are MNHEY and SMNVEV (reference sequence).

This clonotype has at least ten counts. This CDR3 is CASSYTSTGGTEAFF. In nucleotides, the CDR3 is TGTGCCAGCAGTTACACTTCAACAGGGGGCACTGAAGCTTTCTTT. The rearrangement joins TRBV6-5 to TRBJ1-1, with TRBD1 matching over 8 bases. Losses at the gene ends were 2 bases for V and 4 bases for J; bases not matched to a gene: 6. The CDR3 sequence is 15 residues long. The V gene's germline CDR1 is MNHEY and CDR2 SVGAGI.

In its sample, this clonotype is medium-sized (0.01 to 0.1%). The rearrangement uses TRBV7-6 and TRBJ2-2; D remains unclear. From germline, CDR1 is SGHVS and CDR2 FNYEAQ. V lost 1 base, J lost 5 bases, and 20 bases lay in between. This CDR3 region has 18 residues. This chain's CDR3 is CASSLVLPGPTSTGELFF. The CDR3 DNA reads TGTGCCAGCAGCTTAGTACTTCCGGGCCCTACTTCGACCGGGGAGCTGTTTTTT. The entire variable domain, with the rest obtained from reference TRBV7-6 and TRBJ2-2, is as follows: GAGVSQSPRYKVTKRGQDVALRCDPISGHVSLYWYRQALGQGPEFLTYFNYEAQQDKSGLPNDRFSAERPEGSISTLTIQRTEQRDSAMYRCASSLVLPGPTSTGELFFGEGSRLTVL.